This T cell receptor beta chain is from a study of blood T cell repertoires in COVID-19. Turning to the study itself: COVID-19 samples from acute and convalescent phases originated in the United States, Italy and Spain.

The assay was immunoSEQ multiplex PCR, and TCRdb's table has in-frame clones only and misses some. Among 350,000 or so clones listed, roughly nine tenths were seen once. Germline V lookup: CDR1 SEHNR, CDR2 FQNEAQ (reference sequence). The junction had 13 bases not matched to a gene; V was cut back by 5 bases and J by 9 bases. This CDR3 contains 16 residues. In terms of age and location, participants ranged from roughly 18 to 100 years and lived in about 25 US areas. Cohorts were determined from participant-reported clinical history. The origin of this receptor is a woman in her 30s who had recovered from COVID-19. V gene TRBV7-9 combines with J gene TRBJ2-1; 10 nucleotides line up with TRBD2. The source material was PBMCs or T cells enriched from blood (not recorded which). DNA for the CDR3: TGTGCCAGCAGCCCGGGGCTAGCGGGAGAGTTAGGTGAGCAGTTCTTC. Translating it yields CASSPGLAGELGEQFF.